The TCR beta chain under discussion was sequenced for a study of CD8 T cells in ankylosing spondylitis. After removal of 2 bases from V and 5 bases from J, the junction contained 8 bases not matched to a gene. This CDR3 is 15 amino acids long. Per germline, CDR1 GTSNPN and CDR2 SVGIG (reference sequence). This clonotype was counted many times. The target antigen is unknown. Whole-study results and caveats: Within matched ankylosing spondylitis synovial fluid, disease-linked clones were reportedly significantly enriched.

One entry per CDR3 protein, called by TCRdb with MiXCR from the 5' RACE reads. The sample gives about 240,000 distinct CDR3 sequences, 7.5% to 9.5% of which show up once; around 5.1% is in the top ten. The sequenced sample consisted of blood, either unsorted or a sorted T cell fraction (not recorded which). This TCR came from a female donor with ankylosing spondylitis or in good health (not recorded which). The genes are TRBV30 and TRBJ2-3; 9 bases match TRBD2. This chain's CDR3 is CAWSQASGVGDTQYF. The DNA for the CDR3 is TGTGCCTGGAGTCAGGCTAGCGGGGTGGGAGATACGCAGTATTTT.